The subject of this entry is one TCR beta chain. Germline V gives CDR1 SGHRS, CDR2 YFSETQ. The CDR3 totals 15 residues. Trimming removed 3 bases from V and 0 bases from J; junction bases left unmatched: 3. The data belong to a study of OX40 agonist ivuxolimab in advanced cancers. Using immunoSEQ multiplex PCR, the repertoire was profiled, and TCRdb retains in-frame clones only, with some absent. This sample has about 63,000 clones, with 77% found just once. Sample: CD4+ or CD8+ T cells sorted from blood, taken in a trial of the OX40 agonist ivuxolimab. The clonotype comes from an adult with an advanced solid tumor such as melanoma, head and neck, liver or kidney cancer. The chain recombines TRBV5-1 with TRBJ2-3; 8 positions match TRBD2. CDR3 coding DNA: TGCGCCAGCAGCTGGTCTAGCGGGAGCACAGATACGCAGTATTTT. Residues: CASSWSSGSTDTQYF. Combining the CDR3 with reference TRBV5-1 and TRBJ2-3 gives the whole variable domain KAGVTQTPRYLIKTRGQQVTLSCSPISGHRSVSWYQQTPGQGLQFLFEYFSETQRNKGNFPGRFSGRQFSNSRSEMNVSTLELGDSALYLCASSWSSGSTDTQYFGPGTRLTVL.